This TCR beta chain was sequenced during a study of blood T cells in healthy people across ages (dated by TCRdb to about 2015). General notes on the study: In model experiments, template switching captured about one uniquely barcoded TCR beta cDNA molecule for every two T cells. The donors were divided into four age groups: young (average around 17 years), middle-aged (about 40), aged (approximately 62) and long-lived (more than 75). The study measured age-related changes in TCR beta repertoire diversity using deep sequencing normalized with unique cDNA molecular identifiers. Using the same blood draw, the study looked at two additional independent replicas of 1 million unique cDNA reads for two donors, one aged 18 to 30 and the other aged 80 or older.

A note on this clonotype: Its binding antigen is unknown. Base qualities are not recorded, but no much larger clone differs from it by a single base.

The approximately 39 donors, aged 6 to 90 years, were systemically healthy Caucasian individuals from Russia. About 9.8 milliliters of peripheral blood were drawn from each donor into EDTA-treated Vacutainer tubes. Ficoll-Paque density-gradient centrifugation was used to isolate PBMCs, with at least 7 million obtained per sample. Trizol reagent was used to extract total RNA from the PBMCs, yielding at least 6 micrograms per sample. The percentages of naive CD45RAhigh/CD27high T cells were determined by flow cytometry on a PBMC aliquot from every donor. The germline V gene yields SQVTM for CDR1 and ANQGSEA for CDR2. Its CDR3 holds 14 amino acids, cysteine through phenylalanine. Only CDR3 DNA remains: 42 bases, in frame from the first base. Germline trimming amounts to 4 bases on V and 3 bases on J, with 6 as the count of junction bases outside the gene matches. Libraries were constructed by 5' RACE. The listed sequencing device is Illumina HiSeq 2500. The second PCR ran for about 6 to 11 cycles and used a J-beta primer mix along with a sample-barcoded 5' primer. A template-switch 5' adaptor carrying 12 random nucleotides introduced a unique molecular identifier onto each TCR beta cDNA molecule. Each sample yielded at least 3 million CDR3-containing paired-end reads. The Mint cDNA synthesis kit, primed by a TRBC-specific oligonucleotide, was used to synthesize first-strand cDNA from all RNA. All cDNA was treated with uracil-DNA glycosylase and then went through a first 18-cycle PCR with the universal primers M1SS and BC2_uni_R. The source study handled its data this way. For normalization, 1 million high-quality reads, each with a distinct molecular identifier, were randomly selected from each sample. Reads with shared molecular identifiers were discarded instead of being binned into consensus sequences. MiTCR, set to a Q25 quality threshold and the strictest error-elimination algorithm, was used for CDR3 identification, clonotype clustering and error correction. A nonparametric unseen species model with Euler transformation was used to estimate lower-bound total TCR beta diversity. The raw public reads went through TCRdb reprocessing: fastp at Q25, MiXCR clone calling, in-frame beta chains kept. Under each unique CDR3 protein, matching rows form one entry showing the most common genes and DNA. The V and J calls shown here were made by TCRdb, not taken from the authors' results. This sample holds roughly 800,000 distinct CDR3 sequences; 25% were observed only once. 9.4% of the sample is taken by the ten largest.

The paper as a whole reports these results and caveats: The percentage of naive T cells measured by flow cytometry correlated strongly with observed TCR beta diversity. Total diversity estimates from one million sequenced T cells were considered lower bounds and underestimates. Conclusive comparison of naive and antigen-experienced compartments was prevented by the profiling of bulk unsorted PBMCs. Compared with the aged group, more naive CD4+ T cells, fewer expanded clones and increased TCR diversity were shown by the long-lived group, suggesting age selection. As age increased, observed TCR beta diversity per million T cells dropped in a roughly linear way, and a significant reduction was already evident by age around 41. Donor CMV infection status was unknown, potentially confounding age-related changes in expanded clonotypes.

These data also formed part of another study, on T cells of mothers and their children. As that second study puts it: Donors were nine systemically healthy Caucasian individuals: three mothers and their six children. cDNA synthesis consumed the entire amount of extracted RNA, loaded at 1.5 ug RNA in each 15 ul reaction. In the second PCR, the M1S primer introduced both the sample barcodes and 2-4 random nucleotides. Each mother yielded over 9 million TCR beta CDR3 reads and each child 2.5 million to 3 million reads. TCR recombination output is similarly shaped by thymic selection in related and unrelated pairs, with a minor effect exerted by inherited differences. Normalized repertoire overlap was always found to be slightly, but never significantly, higher in related mother-child pairs than in unrelated mother-child pairs. Persistent microchimeric T cell clones were not detected, at a sensitivity of approximately 93 clones per million clonotypes. To look for features that set related mother-child pairs apart from unrelated individuals, the researchers ran deep NGS to compare the TCR beta repertoires of mothers and children. On average, the children were approximately 12 +/- 4 years old, while the mothers were about 40 +/- 4 years old. After adapters were ligated using NEBNext reagents, the libraries underwent 100+100 nt paired-end sequencing on an Illumina HiSeq 2000. Mother and child libraries were prepared a month apart and sequenced in separate runs to prevent cross-contamination. Between roughly 500,000 and 2,300,000 distinct TCR beta clonotypes were identified per donor. Naive TCR beta clonotypes were estimated from low-frequency clonotypes matched to each donor's FACS-determined naive share, without sorting.

The material sequenced was blood. In this chain, TRBV29-1 is recombined with TRBJ1-5, and 7 junction bases match TRBD1. The TCR comes from a boy younger than 18 in good health. The DNA sequence is as follows: TGCAGCGTTGGCTCCACAGGGGTCAATCAGCCCCAGCATTTT. Translation gives CSVGSTGVNQPQHF.